The clone carrying this T cell receptor beta chain was seen ten or more times. Its specificity is not known. The sample originates from a study of metastatic and nonmetastatic thyroid tumors. Trimming at V came to 6 bases and at J to 5 bases, leaving 7 bases not matched to a gene. The CDR3 covers 14 residues. In germline, CDR1 is SEHNR, CDR2 FQNEAQ (reference sequence). Study observations and caveats: TCR beta diversity was reportedly significantly higher in malignant thyroid tumors than benign nodules, in blood and tumor.

How the authors handled the data: The study's classifier, a distant-metastasis tool for papillary thyroid cancer, was built using CDR3 differences across clinicopathological groups. TCRdb re-analyzed the PCR reads through MiXCR. The V and J calls were not made by the authors but by TCRdb's processing. The sample records tens of thousands of clones, less than 20% being singletons. Treatment of any kind had been given to no patient before thyroid surgery. The sample was blood. J is TRBJ2-3 and V is TRBV7-9, with TRBD1 identical over 8 bases. The receptor comes from a female donor with papillary thyroid cancer or a benign thyroid nodule (not recorded which). Some clones in this sample may be carry-over from other donors' samples. This CDR3 is CASRLGQGIDTQYF. CDR3 DNA sequence: TGTGCCAGCAGACTAGGACAGGGTATAGATACGCAGTATTTT.